A single TCR beta chain is shown here with its context. This receptor's antigen is unknown. Per-base qualities were not stored, and no clone one base away is much larger. The sample comes from a study of cytomegalovirus exposure and HLA in healthy donors (dated by TCRdb to about 2017). Regarding the research as a whole: An earlier analysis of around 600 of the donors reported roughly 300 Gb of sequence data and 100 million to 130 million unique TCR beta sequences from about 180 million T cells. HLA typing included class I and class II loci at four-digit resolution. A few DR-DQ haplotypes were treated as single units for association and clustering because of strong linkage in the cohort. In a later analysis, previously published TCR beta repertoires from more than 500 donors were re-analyzed and high-resolution HLA genotyping was added so that TCR occurrence patterns could be studied. Typing coverage differed by locus: A, B, C, DRB1 and DQB1 were typed in roughly 629-630 donors, DQA1 in 522, DPA1 in 606, and DPB1 in 472. On average, roughly 240,000 unique TCR beta nucleotide sequences were sequenced per donor among a few hundred genotyped donors of the cohort, with 15% to 20% of those sequences being non-productive. Every repertoire in the discovery cohort had been generated on one and the same sequencing platform. Rather than using new phenotypic data, the later analysis identified candidate immune exposures from TCR beta sequences and from how often those sequences occurred across donors. High-throughput TCR immunosequencing, statistical association of individual TCRs with disease status, and machine learning were combined to predict cytomegalovirus infection status. A later genetic analysis used genome-wide SNP genotypes for about three fifths of the roughly 700 donors, treating that subset as a discovery cohort. Donor age, sex, ethnicity and CMV serostatus were compiled together with the repertoire data. The T cell repertoires of around 670 subjects were profiled by immunosequencing and related to cytomegalovirus serostatus. Among the roughly 380 genotyped donors, approximately 77% belonged to the genetic ancestry cluster associated with self-reported Caucasian donors. The study aimed to test whether signatures of past pathogen exposure could be identified by cataloging public T cell receptors. In addition to the first cohort of around 670 subjects, a separate validation cohort of 120 different subjects was used. An early release covering roughly 580 HLA-typed donors comprised 300 to 350 gigabases of sequencing data and approximately 85 million unique TCR sequences. An earlier analysis of several hundred of the donors applied high-throughput TCR beta sequencing to assess whether each TCR beta V gene segment acted as functional or pseudogenic.

The library was obtained by the immunoSEQ multiplex PCR assay. For the multiplex PCR, a mixture combining 60 forward primers for TCR Vbeta segments and 13 reverse primers for TCR Jbeta segments was used. The CDR3 region of rearranged TCR beta genes was amplified from genomic DNA with a multiplex PCR assay. Amplified TCR beta libraries were sequenced as 87-base-pair reads on the Illumina HiSeq System. As for the original processing: A later analysis counted tens of millions of unique TCR beta chains across the 670 or so repertoires, and around 9.9 million of these chains were shared by at least two donors. To remove PCR and sequencing errors, raw reads were error-corrected and collapsed into unique sequences using a nearest-neighbor algorithm that merged closely related sequences. To assign V, D and J gene segments, CDR3 sequences were aligned to IMGT reference sequences. For a sequence to be retained, at least a six-nucleotide match to both a V gene segment and a J gene segment was required. A rearrangement was called productive if the CDR3 had no stop codons and remained in frame with V and J, and every other rearrangement was called non-productive. Following IMGT convention, CDR3 was defined as the stretch from the second conserved V-encoded cysteine up to the conserved J-encoded phenylalanine. The earlier analysis of 500 to 600 of the donors excluded sequences that lacked an unambiguous match to a single V gene segment. An earlier analysis of 450 to 650 of the donors called V segments functional above 56.7% productive rearrangements and segregating when the between-donor standard deviation exceeded 5%. A statistical classification framework was built to diagnose cytomegalovirus status from the catalog of TCR beta chain sequences. A later analysis assigned V and J genes by comparing TCR nucleotide sequences with IMGT/GENE-DB human TR gene sequences. In a later analysis, CDR3 sequences and most-parsimonious VDJ recombination scenarios were assigned using the TCRdist pipeline. A later analysis defined each TCR beta chain by its CDR3 amino acid sequence plus V-gene family, and excluded reads lacking a unique V-gene family. A later analysis removed 450 to 600 highly shared, low-generation-probability nucleotide sequences to deal with suspected cross-contamination and a sequencing artifact. A later analysis calculated a clonal expansion index for each public chain from normalized within-repertoire ranks of inferred template counts. In a later analysis, generation probabilities were computed with a VDJ recombination model fitted to out-of-frame rearrangements, and the resulting probabilities were checked against IGoR. In a later analysis, TCR-TCR, TCR-HLA and TCR-CMV co-occurrence was scored with hypergeometric tests, and a repertoire-size bias correction was applied to TCR pairs. False discovery rates were estimated in a later analysis by permuting HLA or CMV assignments 20 times. In a later analysis, co-occurring TCRs were grouped using DBSCAN, and TCRdist sequence similarity was added for clustering within HLA-allele-positive subsets. For co-occurrence clustering, repertoires with fewer than 30,000 or more than 120,000 public chains were excluded, along with a handful of repertoires with anomalous nucleotide sharing. TCRdb took this table from immuneACCESS and kept in-frame rearrangements with V and J called. Such tables lack part of the clones; where checked against another copy, unresolved V genes explain under half of the gap, and the rest is unexplained. Clonal size and the V and J genes are those of that table, whereas D and trimming came from the DNA. This sample gives some 130,000 clones in total; around 82% of them show up just once. Jointly, the top ten make up 11% of the sample.

From the cysteine up to the phenylalanine, the CDR3 has a length of 14 residues. Kept here is only the CDR3 DNA, which spans 42 bases and is read in frame from base 1. V gives up 0 bases and J gives up 7 bases, and the segment between their germline ends measures 9 bases. The cohort was made up of 500 to 850 healthy bone marrow donors. Cohort members were all nominally healthy when sampled, although unrecorded immune exposures were likely present. The donor tested CMV seropositive and was one of the 289 seropositive cohort members. Every donor gave a peripheral blood sample, and the peripheral blood mononuclear cells from that sample were used for TCR beta sequencing. The Qiagen DNeasy Blood Extraction Kit was used to extract genomic DNA from the blood cell samples. General study outcomes and caveats: In a later analysis, HLA-associated TCR beta chains showed more clonal expansion and lower generation probabilities than non-associated chains that were equally common. The only immune exposure information available for the cohort was CMV serostatus. Because HLA typing was unavailable for some donors at each locus, only the typed subset was used in association tests. Most TCR sequences were seen in very few donors, while some public TCRs were found in many individuals. A later genetic analysis reported fewer N-insertions in productive TCRs among donors in an Asian-associated ancestry cluster than the 666-donor mean. A later analysis found that TCR association rates varied across HLA loci, with DRB1 alleles showing the most associated TCRs and HLA-C alleles the fewest. Broadly in line with IMGT annotations, most TCR beta V segments showed up in productive rearrangements about 87% or about 30% of the time in an earlier analysis of approximately 640 of the donors. In vitro tests confirmed that a few of the cytomegalovirus-associated TCR beta chains recognize cytomegalovirus antigens. Several of the top co-occurrence clusters appeared to be linked to parvovirus B19, influenza, CMV and Epstein-Barr virus, according to a later analysis. A total of some 180 TCR beta chains were listed by the study as associated with cytomegalovirus. The authors suggested that the approach could potentially be generalized to other disease states and immunological phenotypes. Because counts were too low, about 15 rarely observed V segments, including chromosome 9 orphons, were left out of the earlier analysis of 587 of the donors. A later analysis associated around 16,000 TCR beta sequences with specific HLA alleles at a false discovery rate of 0.05. According to a later analysis, most CMV-associated TCR beta chains appeared to be HLA-restricted, and the HLA associations seemed to be driven largely by CMV exposure. A further reported finding was that TCR beta sequences accurately predicted the HLA-A and HLA-B alleles for most subjects in the first cohort. A group of highly shared sequence variants was considered likely to be a technical artifact of the sequencing pipeline. In a later genetic analysis, a missense DCLRE1C variant was associated with V-gene and J-gene trimming of TCR beta chains, and the association was replicated in an independent cohort. Only TCR beta chains were sequenced in this cohort, and the absence of alpha or paired-chain data limited detectable features. Because the 87-base-pair reads could not distinguish some IMGT-functional V segments, including TRBV6-2 and TRBV6-3, those segments were excluded. Strong co-occurrence of HLA alleles, especially DR and DQ, made assigning TCR associations to individual alleles difficult. In both the original and validation cohorts, the classifier was reported to diagnose cytomegalovirus status with high specificity and sensitivity. Linkage disequilibrium might explain the correlated functional status among segregating V segments, but an unknown experimental factor could not be ruled out. Sequencing depth was assumed to be roughly uniform across donors in the presence/absence analyses, though that assumption may not hold.

This sequence originates from a male donor in good health and CMV-seropositive. In this chain, TRBV23-1 is recombined with TRBJ1-4; matching of 5 bases hints at TRBD1 as the D gene. TRBV23-1 is sorted into the ORF group, with uncertain function. Sequenced input: PBMCs. The CDR3 amino acid sequence is: CASSQSQGGEKLFF. The DNA is as follows: TGCGCCAGCAGTCAATCCCAGGGAGGTGAAAAACTGTTTTTT.